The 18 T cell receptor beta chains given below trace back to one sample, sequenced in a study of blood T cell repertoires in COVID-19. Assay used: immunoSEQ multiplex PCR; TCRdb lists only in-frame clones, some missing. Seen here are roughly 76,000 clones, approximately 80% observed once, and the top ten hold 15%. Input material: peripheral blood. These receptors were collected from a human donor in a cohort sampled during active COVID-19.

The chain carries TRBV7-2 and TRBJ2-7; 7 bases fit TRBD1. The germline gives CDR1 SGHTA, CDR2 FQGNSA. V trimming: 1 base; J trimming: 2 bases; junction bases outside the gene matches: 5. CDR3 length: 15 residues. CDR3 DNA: TGTGCCAGCAGCTTAGTACAGGGGCCGGCCTACGAGCAGTACTTC. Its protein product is CASSLVQGPAYEQYF.

CDR3 amino acids: CASTSLGVGGGSTDTQYF. CDR3 DNA sequence: TGTGCCAGCACCTCGTTGGGGGTTGGTGGCGGGAGTACAGATACGCAGTATTTT. The V call is TRBV28, the J call TRBJ2-3, with 7 nucleotides matching TRBD2. Germline CDR1 and CDR2: MDHEN and SYDVKM. With 7 bases clipped from V and 3 bases from J, the junction kept 19 bases outside the gene matches. The CDR3 has 18 amino acids.

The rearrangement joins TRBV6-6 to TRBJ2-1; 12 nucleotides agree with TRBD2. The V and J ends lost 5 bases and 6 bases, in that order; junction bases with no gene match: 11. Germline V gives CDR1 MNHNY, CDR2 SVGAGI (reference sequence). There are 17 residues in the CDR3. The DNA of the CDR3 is TGTGCCAGCAGTCGGCGACTAGCGGGAGAGGAGGTCAATGAGCAGTTCTTC. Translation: CASSRRLAGEEVNEQFF.

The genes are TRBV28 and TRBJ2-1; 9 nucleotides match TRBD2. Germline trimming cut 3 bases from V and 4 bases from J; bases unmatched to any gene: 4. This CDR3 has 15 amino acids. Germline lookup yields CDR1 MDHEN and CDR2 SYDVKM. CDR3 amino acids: CASSFYAGGYNEQFF. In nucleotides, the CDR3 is TGTGCCAGCAGTTTCTATGCGGGAGGGTACAATGAGCAGTTCTTC.

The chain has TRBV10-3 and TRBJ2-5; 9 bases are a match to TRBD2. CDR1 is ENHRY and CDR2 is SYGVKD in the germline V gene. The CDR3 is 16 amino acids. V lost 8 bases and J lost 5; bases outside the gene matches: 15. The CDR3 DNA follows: TGTGCCATCCGAGCTAAGCGGGAGGACGGGGTGGAGACCCAGTACTTC. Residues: CAIRAKREDGVETQYF.

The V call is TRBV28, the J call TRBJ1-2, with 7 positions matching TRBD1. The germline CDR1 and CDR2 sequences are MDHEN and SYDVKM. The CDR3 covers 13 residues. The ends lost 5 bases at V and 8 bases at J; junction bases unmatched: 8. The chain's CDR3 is CASSRQGIKGYTF. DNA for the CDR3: TGTGCCAGCAGTCGACAGGGAATCAAAGGCTACACCTTC.

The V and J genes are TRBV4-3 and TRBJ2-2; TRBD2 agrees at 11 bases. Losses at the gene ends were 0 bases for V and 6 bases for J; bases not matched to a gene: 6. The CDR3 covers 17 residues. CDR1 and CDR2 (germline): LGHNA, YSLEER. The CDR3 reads CASSQDLAGGVAGELFF. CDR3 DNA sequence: TGCGCCAGCAGCCAAGATTTAGCGGGGGGGGTCGCCGGGGAGCTGTTTTTT.

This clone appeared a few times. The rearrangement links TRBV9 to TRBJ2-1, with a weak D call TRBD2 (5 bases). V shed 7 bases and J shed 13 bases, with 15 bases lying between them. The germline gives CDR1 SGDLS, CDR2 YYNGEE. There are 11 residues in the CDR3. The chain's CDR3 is CASSQEGDQFF. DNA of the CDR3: TGTGCCAGCTCGCAAGAGGGTGATCAGTTCTTC.

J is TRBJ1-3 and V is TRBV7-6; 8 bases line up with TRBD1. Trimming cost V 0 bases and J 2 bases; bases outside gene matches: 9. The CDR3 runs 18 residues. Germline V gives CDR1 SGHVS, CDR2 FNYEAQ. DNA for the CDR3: TGTGCCAGCAGCTTAGCGCCCCCAGGACAGGGCGCTGGAAACACCATATATTTT. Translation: CASSLAPPGQGAGNTIYF.

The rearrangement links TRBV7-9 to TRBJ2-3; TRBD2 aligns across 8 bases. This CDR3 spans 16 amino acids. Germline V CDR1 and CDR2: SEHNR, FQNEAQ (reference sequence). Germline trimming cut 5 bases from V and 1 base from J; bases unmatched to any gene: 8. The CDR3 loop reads CASSPSRAGGTDTQYF. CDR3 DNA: TGTGCCAGCAGCCCGAGCAGAGCGGGGGGCACAGATACGCAGTATTTT. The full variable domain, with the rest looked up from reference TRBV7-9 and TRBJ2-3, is DTGVSQNPRHKITKRGQNVTFRCDPISEHNRLYWYRQTLGQGPEFLTYFQNEAQLEKSRLLSDRFSAERPKGSFSTLEIQRTEQGDSAMYLCASSPSRAGGTDTQYFGPGTRLTVL.

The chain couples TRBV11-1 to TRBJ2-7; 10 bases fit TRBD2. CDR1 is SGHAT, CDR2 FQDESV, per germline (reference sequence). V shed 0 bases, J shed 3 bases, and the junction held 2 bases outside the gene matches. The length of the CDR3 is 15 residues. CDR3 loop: CASSLAGTSVYEQYF. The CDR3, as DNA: TGTGCCAGCAGCTTAGCGGGGACTAGCGTCTACGAGCAGTACTTC.

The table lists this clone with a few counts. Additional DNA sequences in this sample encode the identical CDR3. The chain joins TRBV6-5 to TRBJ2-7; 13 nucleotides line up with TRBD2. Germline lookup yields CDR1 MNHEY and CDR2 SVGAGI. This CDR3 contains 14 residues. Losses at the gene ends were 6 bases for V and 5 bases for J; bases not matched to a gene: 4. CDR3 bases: TGTGCCAGCAGCCTTGGACTAGCGGGAGACGAGCAGTACTTC. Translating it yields CASSLGLAGDEQYF.

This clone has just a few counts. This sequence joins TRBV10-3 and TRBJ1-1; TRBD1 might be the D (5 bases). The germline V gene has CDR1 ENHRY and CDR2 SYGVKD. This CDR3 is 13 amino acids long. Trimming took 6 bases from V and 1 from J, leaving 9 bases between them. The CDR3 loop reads CAIRFDRNTEAFF. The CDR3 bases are TGTGCCATCAGGTTCGACAGGAACACTGAAGCTTTCTTT.

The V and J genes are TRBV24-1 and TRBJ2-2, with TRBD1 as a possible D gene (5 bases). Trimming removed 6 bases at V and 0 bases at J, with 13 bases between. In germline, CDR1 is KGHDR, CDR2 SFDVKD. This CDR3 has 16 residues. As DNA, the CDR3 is TGTGCCACCAGTCCGGCAGGGCGTCCGAACACCGGGGAGCTGTTTTTT. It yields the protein CATSPAGRPNTGELFF.

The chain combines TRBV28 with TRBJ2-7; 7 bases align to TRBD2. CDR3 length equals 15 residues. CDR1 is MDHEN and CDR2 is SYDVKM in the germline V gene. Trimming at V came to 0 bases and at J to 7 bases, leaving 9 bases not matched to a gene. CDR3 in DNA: TGTGCCAGCAGTTTATGGTCAGAGGGAGGGCTTGAGCAGTACTTC. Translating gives CASSLWSEGGLEQYF.

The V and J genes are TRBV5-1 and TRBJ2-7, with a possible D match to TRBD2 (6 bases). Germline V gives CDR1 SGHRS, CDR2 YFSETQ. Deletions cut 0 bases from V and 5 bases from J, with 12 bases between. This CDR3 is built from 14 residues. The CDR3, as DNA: TGCGCCAGCAGCTTGGATGGGGGGAAGGACGAGCAGTACTTC. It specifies CASSLDGGKDEQYF. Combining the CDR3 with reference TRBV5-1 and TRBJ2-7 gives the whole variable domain KAGVTQTPRYLIKTRGQQVTLSCSPISGHRSVSWYQQTPGQGLQFLFEYFSETQRNKGNFPGRFSGRQFSNSRSEMNVSTLELGDSALYLCASSLDGGKDEQYFGPGTRLTVT.

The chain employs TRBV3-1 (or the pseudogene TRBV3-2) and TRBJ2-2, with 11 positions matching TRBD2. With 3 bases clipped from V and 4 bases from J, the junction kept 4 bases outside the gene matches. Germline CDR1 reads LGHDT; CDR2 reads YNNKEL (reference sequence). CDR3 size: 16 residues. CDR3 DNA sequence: TGTGCCAGCAGCCAGGGAACTAGCGGGAGCACCGGGGAGCTGTTTTTT. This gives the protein CASSQGTSGSTGELFF.

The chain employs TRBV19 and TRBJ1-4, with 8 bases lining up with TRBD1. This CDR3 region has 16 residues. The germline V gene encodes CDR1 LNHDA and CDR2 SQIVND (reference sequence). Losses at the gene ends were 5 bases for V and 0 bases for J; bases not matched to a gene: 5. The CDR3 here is CASSDRGLATNEKLFF. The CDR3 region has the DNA TGTGCCAGTAGTGACAGGGGTCTTGCAACTAATGAAAAACTGTTTTTT.